This passage covers 14 T cell receptor beta chains from one sample sequenced in a study of T cells after yellow fever vaccination. TCRdb called the 5' RACE reads again in MiXCR, with one record for every CDR3 protein. The profile shows 230,000 or so distinct CDR3 sequences, about 3.9% of them singletons. The sequenced sample was PBMCs, obtained 15 days after the yellow fever booster vaccination. The origin of the receptors is a man in his late teens or twenties who received the YFV17D yellow fever vaccine.

Ten or more counts support this clonotype. The chain uses TRBV2 and TRBJ2-7; D is unclear. The germline gives CDR1 SNHLY, CDR2 FYNNEI. Trimming left V 4 bases short and J 0 bases short, with 4 bases between. The CDR3 is 12 residues long. CDR3 in DNA: TGTGCCAGCAGTGCCAGCTCCTACGAGCAGTACGTC. It yields the protein CASSASSYEQYV.

The V and J genes are TRBV5-5 and TRBJ1-1; 8 bases are a match to TRBD1. The V gene's germline CDR1 is SGHKS and CDR2 YYEKEE (reference sequence). This CDR3 region has 17 residues. The V and J ends lost 4 bases and 0 bases, in that order; junction bases with no gene match: 11. This CDR3 reads CASSPDGQGSMNTEAFF. In DNA form, the CDR3 reads TGTGCCAGCAGCCCCGATGGACAGGGAAGCATGAACACTGAAGCTTTCTTT.

Ten or more counts support this clonotype. V and J are TRBV20-1 and TRBJ1-2; D is undetermined. Per the germline V gene, CDR1 is DFQATT and CDR2 is SNEGSKA (reference sequence). The CDR3 loop spans 11 amino acids. Trimming took 2 bases from V and 4 from J, leaving 5 bases between them. The CDR3 loop is CSARKPYGYTF. The CDR3 bases are TGCAGTGCTAGAAAACCCTATGGCTACACCTTC.

This clonotype has a count of ten or more. This sequence joins TRBV7-2 and TRBJ1-6; D unresolved. This CDR3 is 15 amino acids long. Trimming removed 5 bases at V and 6 bases at J, with 14 bases between. Germline V gene sequence: CDR1 SGHTA, CDR2 FQGNSA. The DNA of the CDR3 is TGTGCCAGCAGCCCACGGGGAGGGTCTAATTCACCCCTCCACTTT. As protein: CASSPRGGSNSPLHF.

This clonotype has ten or more counts. The chain couples TRBV7-6 to TRBJ1-4; 7 bases agree with TRBD1. The V and J ends lost 1 base and 4 bases, in that order; junction bases with no gene match: 3. The CDR3 sequence is 15 residues long. Germline assignment: CDR1 SGHVS and CDR2 FNYEAQ. This chain's CDR3 is CASSLEGDSNEKLFF. The DNA of the CDR3 is TGTGCCAGCAGCTTAGAAGGGGACAGTAATGAAAAACTGTTTTTT.

This clonotype showed up just a few times. The genes are TRBV20-1 and TRBJ2-1; no firm D call. V gave up 3 bases and J gave up 1 base, with 13 bases separating them. Germline V gene lookup returns CDR1 DFQATT and CDR2 SNEGSKA (reference sequence). The CDR3 sequence is 15 residues long. The CDR3 DNA follows: TGCAGTGCTAGCCTTAAAGCCCAGTCCTACAATGAGCAGTTCTTC. Protein sequence: CSASLKAQSYNEQFF.

This clonotype appeared many times. The gene calls are TRBV9 and TRBJ2-7; 10 bases match TRBD2. The CDR3 contains 14 residues. Germline CDR1 reads SGDLS; CDR2 reads YYNGEE. The J segment lost 2 bases and the V segment lost 3 bases, leaving 2 bases of the junction unmatched. The CDR3 sequence is CASSGGLATYEQYF. CDR3 nucleotides: TGTGCCAGCAGCGGGGGACTAGCGACCTACGAGCAGTACTTC.

This clonotype showed up many times. This chain links TRBV9 with TRBJ1-2, with 8 bases that match TRBD1. Germline trimming cut 4 bases from V and 8 bases from J; bases unmatched to any gene: 7. This CDR3 comprises 13 residues. Germline lookup yields CDR1 SGDLS and CDR2 YYNGEE. The CDR3 region is CASSSQGAEGYTF. The CDR3 DNA sequence: TGTGCCAGCAGCTCCCAGGGGGCGGAGGGCTACACCTTC.

This clonotype has ten or more counts. The chain couples TRBV6-5 to TRBJ1-1; TRBD1 aligns across 9 bases. This CDR3 has 15 amino acids. Germline trimming cut 4 bases from V and 4 bases from J; bases unmatched to any gene: 7. The V gene's germline CDR1 is MNHEY and CDR2 SVGAGI. The CDR3: CASSFDRGSATEAFF. The CDR3, as DNA: TGTGCCAGCAGTTTCGACAGGGGGAGTGCCACTGAAGCTTTCTTT.

The sample holds many counts of this clonotype. The chain is built from TRBV7-7 and TRBJ2-5; 7 positions match TRBD1. There are 14 residues in the CDR3. The J segment lost 5 bases and the V segment lost 7 bases, leaving 10 bases of the junction unmatched. Germline V gene lookup returns CDR1 SSHAT and CDR2 FNYEAQ (reference sequence). The CDR3 loop reads CASTRGTGEETQYF. As DNA, the CDR3 is TGTGCCAGCACTAGGGGAACAGGGGAGGAGACCCAGTACTTC.

This clonotype was picked up many times. The chain has TRBV2 and TRBJ2-5; D is ambiguous. The V end lost 8 bases, the J end lost 2 bases, and 9 bases lay between the germline ends. This CDR3 comprises 12 residues. The V gene's germline CDR1 is SNHLY and CDR2 FYNNEI. CDR3 nucleotides: TGTGCCAGCGGTGGTTCTCAAGAGACCCAGTACTTC. Its translation is CASGGSQETQYF.

Ten or more counts support this clonotype. This chain links TRBV13 with TRBJ1-6; the D is unclear. From germline, CDR1 is PRHDT and CDR2 FYEKMQ (reference sequence). This CDR3 comprises 15 residues. V lost 3 bases to trimming and J lost 9 bases, with 15 bases between them. CDR3 region: CASSFAGPLGSPLHF. The CDR3 bases are TGTGCCAGCAGCTTTGCAGGCCCCCTGGGTTCACCCCTCCACTTT.

This clonotype was seen at least ten times. This chain links TRBV10-2 with TRBJ2-5; D remains unclear. Germline loops: CDR1 WSHSY, CDR2 SAAADI. The length of the CDR3 is 15 residues. The ends were cut back, 6 bases at V and 2 bases at J, with 16 bases in the middle. DNA for the CDR3: TGCGCCAGCAGCAAACAGTACAACGCGCAAGAGACCCAGTACTTC. Its protein product is CASSKQYNAQETQYF.

In this sample, this clonotype turned up many times. The chain has TRBV28 and TRBJ2-5; a possible D gene is TRBD2 (7 bases). Germline V CDR1 and CDR2: MDHEN, SYDVKM. The CDR3 loop spans 13 amino acids. The V end lost 9 bases, the J end lost 4 bases, and 15 bases lay between the germline ends. The CDR3 DNA follows: TGTGCCAGTGTGACGGGGGGCTCAGAGACCCAGTACTTC. This translates into CASVTGGSETQYF.